Listed below are T cell receptor beta chains from one sample, sequenced in a study of blood T cell repertoires in COVID-19. Assay: immunoSEQ multiplex PCR; the TCRdb copy retains only in-frame clones and omits some. Of about 220,000 clones listed, about 86% were seen once; the top ten hold about 2.9%. The sample taken for sequencing was peripheral blood. These receptors originate from a woman younger than 45 who had recovered from COVID-19. Each CDR3 is given with its conserved first and last residue. The D gene is left open where the match is weak.

D,J,V,DNA,CDR3
TRBD2,TRBJ2-3,TRBV11-2,TGTGCCAGCAGCCTATCCCCTAGCGGGAATCTAGATACGCAGTATTTT,CASSLSPSGNLDTQYF
.,TRBJ1-1,TRBV6-5,TGTGCCAGCGGATCACCCCGGACAGTGAACACTGAAGCTTTCTTT,CASGSPRTVNTEAFF
TRBD1,TRBJ2-1,TRBV14,TGTGCCAGCAGCCAAGGAACTGCCAGGGGGCCATCAGGGCAGTTCTTC,CASSQGTARGPSGQFF
TRBD1,TRBJ2-7,TRBV5-1,TGCGCCAGCAGCTTGGCGGGACAGTTCTACGAGCAGTACTTC,CASSLAGQFYEQYF
.,TRBJ1-1,TRBV27,TGTGCCAGCAGGTCCCGGGACAAACGGAACACTGAAGCTTTCTTT,CASRSRDKRNTEAFF
TRBD1,TRBJ2-5,TRBV7-8,TGTGCCAGCAGCTCCGTGGGACAGGGGAGTTTGGAGACCCAGTACTTC,CASSSVGQGSLETQYF
TRBD1,TRBJ2-1,TRBV6-5,TGTGCCAGCAGCCCAACAGGGGGCACTTACAATGAGCAGTTCTTC,CASSPTGGTYNEQFF
TRBD1,TRBJ2-5,TRBV27,TGTGCCAGCAGAAGAGGGACAGGGGGCTACTTTACTCGGGAGACCCAGTACTTC,CASRRGTGGYFTRETQYF
.,TRBJ1-5,TRBV4-2,TGTGCCAGCAGCCAAGAAAAAGGGGCGCGGCAGCCCCAGCATTTT,CASSQEKGARQPQHF
.,TRBJ2-2,TRBV9,TGTGCCAGCAGCGTTACGAACACCGGGGAGCTGTTTTTT,CASSVTNTGELFF